This T cell receptor (beta chain) was profiled in a study of shared clonotypes between healthy human individuals. Sequencing was performed with immunoSEQ multiplex PCR; in TCRdb, only in-frame clones are kept and a portion is missing. The table has 2 million to 2.5 million clones, roughly 94% seen once; the top ten hold more than 0.1%. J was trimmed by 2 bases and V by 7 bases; bases with no gene match: 5. Germline V gene sequence: CDR1 SGHRS, CDR2 YFSETQ. There are 15 residues in the CDR3. The chain combines TRBV5-1 with TRBJ2-6; 8 bases fit TRBD2. Sequenced: naive CD4+ T cells sorted from blood. Subset given: CD45RA+ positively selected. The clonotype was recovered from a man between 18 and 29 years old in good health. CDR3 residues: CASSLAGPGANVLTF. The CDR3 region has the DNA TGCGCCAGCTCCCTAGCGGGCCCTGGGGCCAACGTCCTGACTTTC.